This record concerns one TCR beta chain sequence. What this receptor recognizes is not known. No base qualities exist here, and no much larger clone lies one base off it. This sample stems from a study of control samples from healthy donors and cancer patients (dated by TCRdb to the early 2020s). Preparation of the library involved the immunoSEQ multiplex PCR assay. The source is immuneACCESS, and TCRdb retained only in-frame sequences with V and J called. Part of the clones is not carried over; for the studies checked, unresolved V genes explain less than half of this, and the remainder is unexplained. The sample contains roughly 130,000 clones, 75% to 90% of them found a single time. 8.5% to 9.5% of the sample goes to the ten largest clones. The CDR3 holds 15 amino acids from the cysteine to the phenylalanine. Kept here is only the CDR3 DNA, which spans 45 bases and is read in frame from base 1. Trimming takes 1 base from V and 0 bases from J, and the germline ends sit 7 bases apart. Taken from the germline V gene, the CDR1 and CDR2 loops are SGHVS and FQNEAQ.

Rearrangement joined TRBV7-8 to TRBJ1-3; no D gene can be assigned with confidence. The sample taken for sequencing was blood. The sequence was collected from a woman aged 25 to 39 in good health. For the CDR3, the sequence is CASSLVVGSGNTIYF. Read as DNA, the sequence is TGTGCCAGCAGCTTAGTTGTGGGCTCTGGAAACACCATATATTTT.